These T cell receptor beta chains were read from a single sample in a study of human versus mouse CDR3 diversity and MHC coevolution. The method was immunoSEQ multiplex PCR; TCRdb's version includes in-frame clones alone and lacks a portion of them. The sample includes tens of thousands of clones, 80% to 95% of them seen just once. The sequenced sample was naive CD4+ T cells from blood. The receptors derive from a person aged 30 to 69 in good health. Each CDR3 is given with its conserved first and last residue. The order of the fields is D gene, J gene, V gene, clone size, CDR3 protein, CDR3 DNA. The D gene is left open where the match is weak. Size tells how often a clone was seen (once, few, many) or the class of an expanded clone, and some rows leave it out.

>-|TRBJ1-2|TRBV5-6|-
CASSLTPPSGGYTF
TGTGCCAGCAGCTTAACCCCCCCCAGCGGGGGCTACACCTTC
>TRBD2|TRBJ2-7|TRBV6-1|-
CASSRGDLYEQYF
TGTGCCAGCAGTCGGGGGGACCTATACGAGCAGTACTTC
>TRBD1|TRBJ1-6|TRBV27|-
CASRTGTGEVSPLHF
TGTGCCAGCAGAACCGGGACAGGGGAAGTTTCACCCCTCCACTTT
>TRBD1|TRBJ1-4|TRBV4-1|-
CASSQAGTVREKLFF
TGCGCCAGCAGCCAAGCCGGGACAGTCCGTGAAAAACTGTTTTTT
>-|TRBJ2-1|TRBV10-3|-
CAISPGVENEQFF
TGTGCCATCAGCCCAGGGGTGGAGAATGAGCAGTTCTTC
>TRBD1|TRBJ1-2|TRBV6-5|-
CASSWDSTDYGYTF
TGTGCCAGCAGTTGGGACAGTACCGACTATGGCTACACCTTC
>-|TRBJ2-3|TRBV7-2|-
CASSLDPSRTQYF
TGTGCCAGCAGTTTAGACCCTTCGCGCACGCAGTATTTT
>-|TRBJ2-5|TRBV18|-
CASSPPKGTGNQETQYF
TGTGCCAGCTCACCACCGAAGGGCACGGGGAACCAAGAGACCCAGTACTTC
>TRBD1|TRBJ2-7|TRBV10-3|-
CAISVTGGFSSYEQYF
TGTGCCATCAGTGTGACAGGGGGATTCAGCTCCTACGAGCAGTACTTC
>-|TRBJ2-7|TRBV7-2|-
CASSWALGASYEQYF
TGTGCCAGCAGCTGGGCGTTAGGGGCTTCCTACGAGCAGTACTTC
>TRBD1|TRBJ1-1|TRBV5-1|-
CASSLGNRDRGSMNTEAFF
TGCGCCAGCAGCTTGGGAAACCGGGACAGGGGGTCCATGAACACTGAAGCTTTCTTT
>-|TRBJ1-4|TRBV7-9|-
CASSLGPGYPATNEKLFF
TGTGCCAGCAGCTTAGGCCCAGGGTACCCTGCAACTAATGAAAAACTGTTTTTT
>TRBD1|TRBJ1-2|TRBV5-1|-
CASSLGGTGEGYGYTF
TGCGCCAGCAGCTTGGGGGGAACAGGGGAAGGCTATGGCTACACCTTC
>-|TRBJ2-7|TRBV10-2|-
CASSQPPYEQYF
TGCGCCAGCAGTCAACCTCCCTACGAGCAGTACTTC
>-|TRBJ1-1|TRBV5-1|-
CASSPAWGGTEAFF
TGCGCCAGCAGCCCCGCCTGGGGGGGCACTGAAGCTTTCTTT
>TRBD2|TRBJ2-7|TRBV18|-
CASSLGVAGVYEQYF
TGTGCCAGCTCATTAGGAGTAGCGGGAGTGTACGAGCAGTACTTC
>-|TRBJ2-7|TRBV5-6|once
CASSHRSQTNYEQYF
TGTGCCAGCAGCCACCGGTCCCAGACTAACTACGAGCAGTACTTC
>-|TRBJ1-4|TRBV7-9|few
CASSSGSTNEKLFF
TGTGCCAGCAGCTCGGGGTCCACTAATGAAAAACTGTTTTTT
>-|TRBJ1-5|TRBV5-1|-
CASSALPGEPNQPQHF
TGCGCCAGCAGCGCCCTCCCGGGGGAGCCCAATCAGCCCCAGCATTTT
>TRBD1|TRBJ1-5|TRBV5-6|-
CASSPTGTGAGNQPQHF
TGTGCCAGCAGCCCTACCGGGACAGGGGCAGGCAATCAGCCCCAGCATTTT
>TRBD1|TRBJ2-3|TRBV5-1|-
CASMWGGTGPTDTQYF
TGCGCCAGCATGTGGGGCGGGACAGGCCCCACAGATACGCAGTATTTT
>-|TRBJ1-6|TRBV18|-
CASSLGRNNSPLHF
TGTGCCAGCTCCCTGGGCCGGAATAATTCACCCCTCCACTTT
>-|TRBJ1-6|TRBV28|-
CAGGDTRSYNSPLHF
TGTGCCGGTGGGGACACCCGCTCCTATAATTCACCCCTCCACTTT
>TRBD1|TRBJ1-2|TRBV27|once
CASSEQGAWGYTF
TGTGCCAGCAGTGAACAGGGGGCGTGGGGCTACACCTTC
>TRBD1|TRBJ1-4|TRBV27|-
CASSKSTGANEKLLFF
TGTGCCAGCAGTAAGTCGACAGGGGCTAATGAAAAACTGTTGTTTTTT
>-|TRBJ1-5|TRBV4-1|once
CASSQDPGEPQHF
TGCGCCAGCAGCCAAGATCCCGGGGAGCCCCAGCATTTT
>-|TRBJ1-6|TRBV11-2|-
CASSPAGYTDSPLHF
TGTGCCAGCAGCCCCGCTGGGTATACAGATTCACCCCTCCACTTT
>TRBD1|TRBJ2-3|TRBV5-1|-
CASSYATGAITDTQYF
TGCGCCAGCAGCTATGCAACAGGGGCGATCACAGATACGCAGTATTTT
>TRBD2|TRBJ2-4|TRBV7-2|-
CASSLGLAGAAKNIQYF
TGTGCCAGCAGCCTAGGACTAGCGGGCGCAGCCAAAAACATTCAGTACTTC
>-|TRBJ2-3|TRBV21-1|-
CASTSERDFTDTQYF
TGTGCCAGCACCTCGGAGCGGGACTTTACAGATACGCAGTATTTT
>TRBD1|TRBJ1-2|TRBV6-5|-
CASSATGGGYGYTF
TGTGCCAGCAGTGCCACAGGGGGCGGCTATGGCTACACCTTC
>TRBD1|TRBJ1-3|TRBV19|few
CASSRQGTAGNTIYF
TGTGCCAGTAGTAGACAGGGGACGGCTGGAAACACCATATATTTT
>-|TRBJ1-3|TRBV15|-
CATSRHLQGNAIYF
TGTGCCACCAGCAGGCACCTACAGGGTAACGCCATATATTTT
>TRBD2|TRBJ2-5|TRBV5-4|-
CASSLAERGGLETQYF
TGTGCCAGCAGCTTGGCGGAGCGGGGGGGCCTAGAGACCCAGTACTTC
>TRBD1|TRBJ2-2|TRBV29-1|-
CSVEATGDVTGELFF
TGCAGCGTTGAAGCCACAGGGGATGTCACCGGGGAGCTGTTTTTT
>TRBD1|TRBJ1-2|TRBV27|-
CASSLGVETGYTTF
TGTGCCAGCAGTTTGGGAGTTGAGACAGGGTATACCACCTTC
>-|TRBJ1-5|TRBV5-1|once
CASPLGPQHF
TGCGCCAGCCCCCTAGGGCCCCAGCATTTT
>-|TRBJ1-5|TRBV6-1|-
CASSELRTVSSNQPQHF
TGTGCCAGCAGTGAATTGCGGACAGTGTCGAGCAATCAGCCCCAGCATTTT
>-|TRBJ1-3|TRBV4-1|-
CASSQPTGARISGNTIYF
TGCGCCAGCAGCCAACCGACAGGCGCACGAATCTCTGGAAACACCATATATTTT
>TRBD2|TRBJ2-3|TRBV30|-
CAWSVLRGADTQYF
TGTGCCTGGAGTGTACTCCGGGGGGCAGATACGCAGTATTTT
>TRBD1|TRBJ2-7|TRBV6-1|-
CASSLHRGTYEQYF
TGTGCCAGCAGTCTGCACAGGGGCACCTACGAGCAGTACTTC
>TRBD1|TRBJ2-6|TRBV7-8|-
CASSWDRSSGANVLTF
TGTGCCAGCAGCTGGGACAGAAGCTCTGGGGCCAACGTCCTGACTTTC
>-|TRBJ1-5|TRBV6-1|once
CASRWGQLSNQPQHF
TGTGCCAGCAGATGGGGGCAGCTTAGCAATCAGCCCCAGCATTTT
>TRBD1|TRBJ2-7|TRBV10-2|-
CASSVNPGQGNYYEQYF
TGCGCCAGCAGTGTGAACCCGGGACAGGGAAATTACTACGAGCAGTACTTC
>TRBD1|TRBJ1-4|TRBV6-1|-
CASRQGTTNEKLFF
TGTGCCAGCAGACAGGGGACAACTAATGAAAAACTGTTTTTT
>-|TRBJ2-6|TRBV19|-
CASSSALQRSGANVLTF
TGTGCCAGTAGTAGTGCGCTACAGAGATCTGGGGCCAACGTCCTGACTTTC
>TRBD1|TRBJ1-2|TRBV27|-
CASSFLGQGYGYTF
TGTGCCAGCAGTTTCCTCGGACAGGGCTATGGCTACACCTTC
>-|TRBJ2-3|TRBV7-6|once
CASSLALASTDTQYF
TGTGCCAGCAGCTTAGCCCTAGCTAGCACAGATACGCAGTATTTT
>-|TRBJ1-1|TRBV27|-
CASSLSRTRTEAFF
TGTGCCAGCAGTTTATCGAGGACAAGGACTGAAGCTTTCTTT
>TRBD2|TRBJ2-1|TRBV6-1|-
CASSAGTSGFNEQFF
TGTGCCAGCAGTGCCGGGACTAGCGGCTTCAATGAGCAGTTCTTC
>TRBD2|TRBJ2-2|TRBV28|-
CASFEGGGGTGELFF
TGTGCCAGCTTCGAGGGCGGGGGGGGTACCGGGGAGCTGTTTTTT